This record looks at one TCR beta chain sequence and its context. Its antigen is not known. The data were taken from a study of cytomegalovirus exposure and HLA in healthy donors. Notes on the study in general: Across all donors, roughly uniform sequencing depth was an assumption of the presence/absence analyses. CMV serostatus stood as the only immune exposure information on hand. Diagnosis of cytomegalovirus status made by the classifier reportedly showed high specificity and sensitivity. Among TCR beta chains, those listed as cytomegalovirus-associated numbered under 200.

PCR employed 60 Vbeta and 13 Jbeta primers. Using immunoSEQ multiplex PCR, the repertoire was profiled, and TCRdb retains in-frame clones only, with some absent. The table records under 75,000 clones, around 86% of them present only once. Germline CDR1 and CDR2: MNHEY and SVGAGI. The CDR3 spans 14 residues. V was trimmed by 6 bases and J by 4 bases, leaving 10 bases between them. The origin of this receptor is a woman in her 30s in good health and CMV-seronegative. The rearrangement uses TRBV6-5 and TRBJ2-6; no clear D. The sequencing sample was made of PBMCs. CDR3 nucleotides: TGTGCCAGCAGGGAATGGGCGGGGGCCAACGTCCTGACTTTC. Amino acids: CASREWAGANVLTF.